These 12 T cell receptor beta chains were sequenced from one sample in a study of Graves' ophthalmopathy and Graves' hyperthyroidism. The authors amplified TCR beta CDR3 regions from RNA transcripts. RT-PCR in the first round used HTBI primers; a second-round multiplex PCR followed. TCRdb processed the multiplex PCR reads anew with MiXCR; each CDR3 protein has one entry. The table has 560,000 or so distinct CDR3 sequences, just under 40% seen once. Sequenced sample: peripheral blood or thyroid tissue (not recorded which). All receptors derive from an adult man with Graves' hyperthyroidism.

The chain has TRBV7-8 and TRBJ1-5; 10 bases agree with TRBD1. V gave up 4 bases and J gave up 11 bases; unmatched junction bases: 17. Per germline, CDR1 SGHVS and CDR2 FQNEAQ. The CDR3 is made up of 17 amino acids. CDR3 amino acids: CASSSRQGAINRETQHF. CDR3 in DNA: TGTGCCAGCAGCTCCAGACAGGGGGCGATCAATCGAGAGACCCAGCATTTT.

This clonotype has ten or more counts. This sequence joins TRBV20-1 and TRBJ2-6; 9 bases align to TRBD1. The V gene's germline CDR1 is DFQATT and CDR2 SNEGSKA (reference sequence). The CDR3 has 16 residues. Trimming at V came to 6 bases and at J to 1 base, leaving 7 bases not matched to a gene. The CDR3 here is CSARSDRGSGANVLTF. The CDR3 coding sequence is TGCAGTGCCAGATCGGACAGGGGATCTGGGGCCAACGTCCTGACTTTC.

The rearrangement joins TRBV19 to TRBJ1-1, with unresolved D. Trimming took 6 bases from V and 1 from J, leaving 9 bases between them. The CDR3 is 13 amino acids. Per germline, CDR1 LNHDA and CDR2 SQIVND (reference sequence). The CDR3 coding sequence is TGTGCCAGTAGCGTTTCAACGAACACTGAAGCTTTCTTT. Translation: CASSVSTNTEAFF.

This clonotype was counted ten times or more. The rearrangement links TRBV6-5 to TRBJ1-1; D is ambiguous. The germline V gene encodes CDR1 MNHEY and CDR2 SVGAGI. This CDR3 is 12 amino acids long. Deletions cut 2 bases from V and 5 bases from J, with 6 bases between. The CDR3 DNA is TGTGCCAGCAGTTACCTCGGGACTGAAGCTTTCTTT. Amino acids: CASSYLGTEAFF.

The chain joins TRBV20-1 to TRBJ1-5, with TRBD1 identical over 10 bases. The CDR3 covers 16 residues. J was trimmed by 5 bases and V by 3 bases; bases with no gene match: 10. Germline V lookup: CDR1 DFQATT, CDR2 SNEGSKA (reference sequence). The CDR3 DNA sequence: TGCAGTGCTAGGGATGATAGACAGGGGGCCCATCAGCCCCAGCATTTT. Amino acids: CSARDDRQGAHQPQHF.

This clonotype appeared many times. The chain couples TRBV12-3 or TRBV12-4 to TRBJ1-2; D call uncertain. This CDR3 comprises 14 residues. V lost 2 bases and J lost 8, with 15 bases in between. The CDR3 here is CASSLSGIDRGYTF. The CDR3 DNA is TGTGCCAGCAGTTTATCGGGAATTGATAGAGGCTACACCTTC.

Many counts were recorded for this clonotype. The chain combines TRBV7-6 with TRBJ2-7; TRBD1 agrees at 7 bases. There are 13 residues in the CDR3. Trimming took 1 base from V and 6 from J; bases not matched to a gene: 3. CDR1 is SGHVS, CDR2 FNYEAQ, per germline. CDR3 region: CASSLGQGTEQYF. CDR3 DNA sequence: TGTGCCAGCAGCTTAGGACAGGGAACCGAGCAGTACTTC.

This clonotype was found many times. The CDR3 coding sequence is TGTGCCAGCACCTTCAGCGGGGGGTACGGAGAGACCCAGTACTTC. As protein: CASTFSGGYGETQYF. The chain is built from TRBV7-2 and TRBJ2-5; 9 bases are a match to TRBD2. This CDR3 is 15 amino acids long. Trimming cost V 7 bases and J 4 bases; bases outside gene matches: 10. Looked up from germline, CDR1 is SGHTA and CDR2 is FQGNSA.

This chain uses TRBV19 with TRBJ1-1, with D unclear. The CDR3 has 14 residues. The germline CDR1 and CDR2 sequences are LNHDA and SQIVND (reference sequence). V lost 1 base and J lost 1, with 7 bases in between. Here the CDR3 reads CASSIGSGNTEAFF. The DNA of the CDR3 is TGTGCCAGTAGTATAGGTTCCGGGAACACTGAAGCTTTCTTT.

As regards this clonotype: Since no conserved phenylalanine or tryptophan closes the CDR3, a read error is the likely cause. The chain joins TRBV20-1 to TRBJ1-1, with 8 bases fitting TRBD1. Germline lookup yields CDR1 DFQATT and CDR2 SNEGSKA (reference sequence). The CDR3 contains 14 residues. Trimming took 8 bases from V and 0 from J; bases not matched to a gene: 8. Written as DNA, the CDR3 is TGCAGTACTACAGGGGGTGGGATGAACACTGAAGCTTTCCTT. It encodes CSTTGGGMNTEAFL.

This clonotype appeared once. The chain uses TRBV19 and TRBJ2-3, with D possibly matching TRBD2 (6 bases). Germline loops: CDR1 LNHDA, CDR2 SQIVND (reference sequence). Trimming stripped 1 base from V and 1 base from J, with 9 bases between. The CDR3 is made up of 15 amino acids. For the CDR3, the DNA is TGTGCCAGTAGTATAGCGGGAGACGGCACAGATACGCAGTATTTT. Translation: CASSIAGDGTDTQYF.

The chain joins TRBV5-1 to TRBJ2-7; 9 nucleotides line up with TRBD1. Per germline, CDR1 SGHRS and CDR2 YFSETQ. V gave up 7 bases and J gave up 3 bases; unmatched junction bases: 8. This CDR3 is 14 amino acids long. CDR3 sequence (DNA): TGCGCCAGCCGCGACAGGGGGAAAAGCTACGAGCAGTACTTC. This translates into CASRDRGKSYEQYF. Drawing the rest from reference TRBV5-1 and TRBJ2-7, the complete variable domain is KAGVTQTPRYLIKTRGQQVTLSCSPISGHRSVSWYQQTPGQGLQFLFEYFSETQRNKGNFPGRFSGRQFSNSRSEMNVSTLELGDSALYLCASRDRGKSYEQYFGPGTRLTVT.